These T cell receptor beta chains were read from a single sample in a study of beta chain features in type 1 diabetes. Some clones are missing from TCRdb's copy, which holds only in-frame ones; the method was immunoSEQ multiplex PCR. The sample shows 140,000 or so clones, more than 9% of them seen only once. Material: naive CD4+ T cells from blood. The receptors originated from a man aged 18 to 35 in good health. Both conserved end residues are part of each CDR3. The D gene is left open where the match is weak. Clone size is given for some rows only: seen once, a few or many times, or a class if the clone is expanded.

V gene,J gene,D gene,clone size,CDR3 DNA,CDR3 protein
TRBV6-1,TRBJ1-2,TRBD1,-,TGTGCCACTTACGGGACAGGGGGCTTCTATGGCTACACCTTC,CATYGTGGFYGYTF
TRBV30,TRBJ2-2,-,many,TGTGCCTGGTTCCCCCCGAGCACCGGGGAGCTGTTTTTT,CAWFPPSTGELFF
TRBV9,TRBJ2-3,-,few,TGTGCCAGCAGCGTAGATATCAGTGGAGGGGAAGCTACGCAGTATTTT,CASSVDISGGEATQYF
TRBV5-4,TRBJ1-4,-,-,TGTGCCAGCAGCTTGGCGTCAGGGAGGGGTGAAAAACTGTTTTTT,CASSLASGRGEKLFF
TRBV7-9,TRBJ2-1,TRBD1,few,TGTGCCAGCAGCACCCCCCCGGGGGGGACAGGGGGGTCCAATGAGCAGTTCTTC,CASSTPPGGTGGSNEQFF
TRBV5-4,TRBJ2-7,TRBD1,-,TGTGCCAGCAGCTTACAGGGGGCACACGAGCAGTACTTC,CASSLQGAHEQYF
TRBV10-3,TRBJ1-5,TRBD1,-,TGTGCCATCAGTGCGGACAGGAGCAATCAGCCCCAGCATTTT,CAISADRSNQPQHF
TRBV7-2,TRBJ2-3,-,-,TGTGCCAGCACGTACAGAAGCACAGATACGCAGTATTTT,CASTYRSTDTQYF
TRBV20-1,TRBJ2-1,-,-,TGCAGTGCCCCCGGAGGCAATGAGCAGTTCTTC,CSAPGGNEQFF
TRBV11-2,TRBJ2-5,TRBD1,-,TGTGCCAGCAGCTTAGAAGCAGGGGGCTTGGAGACCCAGTACTTC,CASSLEAGGLETQYF
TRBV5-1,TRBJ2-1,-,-,TGCGCCAGCAGCTTGGTCGTTCAGGGCTTCTCCTACAATGAGCAGTTCTTC,CASSLVVQGFSYNEQFF
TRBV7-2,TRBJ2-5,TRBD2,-,TGTGCCAGCAGCAGGGGACTAGCGGGGGGGCACGAGACCCAGTACTTC,CASSRGLAGGHETQYF
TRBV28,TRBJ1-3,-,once,TGTGCCAGCGGTACAGGGAGCTCTGGAAACACCATATATTTT,CASGTGSSGNTIYF
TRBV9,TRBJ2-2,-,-,TGTGCCAGCAGCGAGACCCGCCGGGGAACCGGGGAGCTGTTTTTT,CASSETRRGTGELFF
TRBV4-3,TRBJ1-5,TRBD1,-,TGCGCCAGCAGCCAAATCGACAGGGAAGGTCAGCCCCAGCATTTT,CASSQIDREGQPQHF
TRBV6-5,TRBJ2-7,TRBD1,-,TGTGCCAGCAGTTACAGACAGGGAGCCTACGAGCAGTACTTC,CASSYRQGAYEQYF
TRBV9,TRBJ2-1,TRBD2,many,TGTGCCAGCAGCTCCGGACTAGCAGGATCTGAGCAGTTCTTC,CASSSGLAGSEQFF
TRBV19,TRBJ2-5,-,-,TGTGCCAGTAGCCTACTAGCCGGGGAGACCCAGTACTTC,CASSLLAGETQYF
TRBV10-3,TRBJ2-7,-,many,TGTGCCATCAGTGGACAGGCCTACTCCTACGAGCAGTACTTC,CAISGQAYSYEQYF
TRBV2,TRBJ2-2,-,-,TGTGCCAGCAGTGACAGGGAATCCGGGGAGCTGTTTTTT,CASSDRESGELFF
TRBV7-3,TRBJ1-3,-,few,TGTGCCAGCAGCGTAGAAGGATCCTCGGGCACCATATATTTT,CASSVEGSSGTIYF
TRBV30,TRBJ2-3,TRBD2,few,TGTGCCTGGAGTGTACTAGCGGGGGGGCTGAATACGCAGTATTTT,CAWSVLAGGLNTQYF
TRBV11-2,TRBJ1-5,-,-,TGTGCCAGCAGCTCAGGGATCAATCAGCCCCAGCATTTT,CASSSGINQPQHF
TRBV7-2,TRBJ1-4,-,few,TGTGCCAGCAGCTTAGCCCTCCCGGGACTCAAGTTTTTT,CASSLALPGLKFF
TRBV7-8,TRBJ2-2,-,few,TGTGCCAGCAGTTTCCGATCCGGGGGGCCGAACACCGGGGAGCTGTTTTTT,CASSFRSGGPNTGELFF